These 5 T cell receptor beta chains share one sample of origin, sequenced in a study of blood T cell repertoires in COVID-19. Using immunoSEQ multiplex PCR, the repertoire was profiled, and TCRdb retains in-frame clones only, with some absent. This sample carries 230,000 or so clones, roughly 84% of them seen once, and the ten largest clones take around 3.7%. Sequencing was carried out using PBMCs or T cells enriched from blood (not recorded which). The receptor source for this set is a man in his fifties or sixties who had recovered from COVID-19.

The chain uses TRBV7-9 and TRBJ1-6, with TRBD1 as a possible D gene (5 bases). Trimming pared 0 bases from V and 9 bases from J, leaving 12 bases between. Germline lookup yields CDR1 SEHNR and CDR2 FQNEAQ (reference sequence). This CDR3 region has 15 residues. CDR3 bases: TGTGCCAGCAGCTTAGCGAGTATGGGGGGTTCACCCCTCCACTTT. The encoded protein is CASSLASMGGSPLHF.

The J gene is TRBJ1-1, the V gene TRBV7-9, with 11 nucleotides matching TRBD1. CDR3 size: 16 residues. Per germline, CDR1 SEHNR and CDR2 FQNEAQ (reference sequence). V lost 3 bases, J lost 4 bases, and 7 bases stayed unmatched. The CDR3 nucleotides are TGTGCCAGCAGCTTGAGGACAGGGGGCGCGCCCACTGAAGCTTTCTTT. This encodes CASSLRTGGAPTEAFF.

This clone is a singleton in its sample. V usage is TRBV5-4 and J usage is TRBJ2-3; perhaps TRBD2 as D (6 bases). Trimming shortened V by 1 base and J by 1 base, and 10 bases separated the two germline ends. The CDR3 runs to 15 residues. CDR1 and CDR2 (germline): SGHNT, YYREEE (reference sequence). CDR3 amino acids: CASSLWRGGTDTQYF. The DNA for the CDR3 is TGTGCCAGCAGCTTGTGGCGGGGAGGCACAGATACGCAGTATTTT. Variable domain in full (rest from reference TRBV5-4 and TRBJ2-3): ETGVTQSPTHLIKTRGQQVTLRCSSQSGHNTVSWYQQALGQGPQFIFQYYREEENGRGNFPPRFSGLQFPNYSSELNVNALELDDSALYLCASSLWRGGTDTQYFGPGTRLTVL.

This clone was detected only once. This chain joins TRBV30 and TRBJ1-3, with no clear D. CDR1 is GTSNPN and CDR2 is SVGIG in the germline V gene (reference sequence). V was shortened by 0 bases and J by 4 bases, with 4 bases between the two germline ends. This CDR3 is 12 amino acids long. The CDR3 is CAWSVRGNTIYF. In nucleotides, the CDR3 is TGTGCCTGGAGTGTGAGAGGAAACACCATATATTTT.

The chain couples TRBV3-1 (or the pseudogene TRBV3-2) to TRBJ2-7; 7 positions match TRBD1. Germline assignment: CDR1 LGHDT and CDR2 YNNKEL (reference sequence). The CDR3 has 16 amino acids. V lost 4 bases and J lost 4; bases outside the gene matches: 13. The CDR3 loop reads CASSLITGTETYEQYF. CDR3 coding DNA: TGTGCCAGCAGCCTTATAACCGGGACAGAAACATACGAGCAGTACTTC.